This TCR beta chain was profiled in a study of identical twins. Template switching supplied a universal primer site; unique molecular identifiers were carried on the cDNA. One entry per CDR3 protein results from TCRdb running MiXCR on the 5' RACE reads. Of 1.5 million or so distinct CDR3 sequences listed, about 30% are singletons. This clonotype was recorded at least ten times. Antigen unknown. Trimming shortened V by 3 bases and J by 8 bases, and 13 bases separated the two germline ends. CDR1 SQVTM and CDR2 ANQGSEA come from the germline V gene. This CDR3 contains 12 residues. General study points: A lower insertion count was a feature of abundant cord blood beta clonotypes, with no such feature in memory repertoires.

What was sequenced was cord blood. The chain employs TRBV29-1 and TRBJ1-2, with D maybe TRBD1 (5 bases). The TCR was taken from a newborn girl in good health. CDR3 in amino acids: CSVDGGVGGYTF. CDR3 sequence (DNA): TGCAGCGTTGATGGGGGGGTTGGAGGCTACACCTTC.